This T cell receptor beta chain was recorded in a study of blood T cell repertoires in COVID-19. Using immunoSEQ multiplex PCR, the repertoire was profiled, and TCRdb retains in-frame clones only, with some absent. The sample carries about 410,000 clones, 70% to 90% recorded once. In Seattle, patients joined the study during active infection and were tracked longitudinally. The germline gives CDR1 SNHLY, CDR2 FYNNEI. V gave up 4 bases and J gave up 4 bases; unmatched junction bases: 5. CDR3 length equals 16 residues. The receptor was derived from a woman between 40 and 55 years old with COVID-19, enrolled during active disease. The rearrangement joins TRBV2 to TRBJ1-6, with 9 bases identical to TRBD1. The sequenced sample was peripheral blood. The CDR3 here is CASSGPDRGYNSPLHF. CDR3 sequence (DNA): TGTGCCAGCAGTGGACCTGACAGGGGGTATAATTCACCCCTCCACTTT.